One sample yielded the 27 T cell receptor beta chains listed below, sequenced in a study of T cell changes during pregnancy in multiple sclerosis. Method: immunoSEQ multiplex PCR; TCRdb's copy keeps in-frame clones and lacks some. Of 100,000 or so clones in the sample, roughly 90% were seen once. The material was peripheral blood, obtained after pregnancy. These TCRs come from a female donor with multiple sclerosis, enrolled in a pregnancy study.

This chain links TRBV11-3 with TRBJ1-4; unclear D gene. This CDR3 has 18 amino acids. Deletions cut 1 base from V and 0 bases from J, with 15 bases between. Germline loops: CDR1 SGHNT, CDR2 YENEEA. The CDR3 spells CASSLGSRTESTNEKLFF. Here the CDR3 DNA reads TGTGCCAGCAGCTTAGGGTCCAGAACAGAGTCAACTAATGAAAAACTGTTTTTT.

The chain links TRBV30 to TRBJ1-5; D is perhaps TRBD1 (5 bases). CDR3 length equals 14 residues. CDR1 and CDR2 (germline): GTSNPN, SVGIG (reference sequence). V was trimmed by 1 base and J by 0 bases, leaving 7 bases between them. CDR3: CAWSEGNSNQPQHF. The CDR3 nucleotides are TGTGCCTGGAGTGAGGGGAATAGCAATCAGCCCCAGCATTTT.

The genes are TRBV18 and TRBJ2-2, with a weak D call TRBD1 (5 bases). The CDR3 contains 15 residues. Germline CDR1 KGHSH, CDR2 LQKENI. V dropped 1 base and J dropped 2 bases, with 8 bases sitting between them. As DNA, the CDR3 is TGTGCCAGCTCACCACAGGGGTCAAACACCGGGGAGCTGTTTTTT. This encodes CASSPQGSNTGELFF.

V usage is TRBV11-2 and J usage is TRBJ1-1; 10 positions match TRBD1. Per germline, CDR1 SGHAT and CDR2 FQNNGV. The CDR3 runs 19 residues. V gave up 2 bases and J gave up 1 base; unmatched junction bases: 13. The CDR3 DNA reads TGTGCCAGCAGCTTAAATCGCCCGGGACAGGGGAAAGGGAACACTGAAGCTTTCTTT. It yields the protein CASSLNRPGQGKGNTEAFF.

The chain is built from TRBV29-1 and TRBJ1-2, with TRBD1 as a possible D gene (5 bases). The germline V gene has CDR1 SQVTM and CDR2 ANQGSEA. This CDR3 contains 13 residues. V shed 0 bases and J shed 3 bases, with 8 bases lying between them. The CDR3 coding sequence is TGCAGCGTTGAAGAAGGGGATGACTATGGCTACACCTTC. Protein product: CSVEEGDDYGYTF.

The genes are TRBV12-5 and TRBJ2-1, with TRBD2 matching 9 bases. Germline CDR1 and CDR2: LGHNT and FRNRAP. The CDR3 contains 15 residues. The junction had 4 bases not matched to a gene; V was cut back by 1 base and J by 6 bases. This chain's CDR3 is CASGLETSGVNEQFF. Written as DNA, the CDR3 is TGTGCTAGTGGTTTGGAGACTAGCGGCGTCAATGAGCAGTTCTTC.

This clone appeared a few times. V usage is TRBV19 and J usage is TRBJ1-5, with TRBD1 matching over 9 bases. The V and J ends lost 5 bases and 3 bases, in that order; junction bases with no gene match: 5. Per the germline V gene, CDR1 is LNHDA and CDR2 is SQIVND (reference sequence). This CDR3 has 15 amino acids. In nucleotides, the CDR3 is TGTGCCAGTAGTCCCGGACAGGGGAACAATCAGCCCCAGCATTTT. Its protein is CASSPGQGNNQPQHF.

CDR3 loop: CASSEGGSPLHF. CDR3 DNA: TGTGCCAGCAGTGAGGGGGGGTCACCCCTCCACTTT. The genes are TRBV6-1 and TRBJ1-6; D perhaps matches TRBD1 (5 bases). In germline, CDR1 is MNHNS, CDR2 SASEGT. This CDR3 has 12 residues. V was trimmed by 3 bases and J by 10 bases, leaving 7 bases between them.

The chain uses TRBV5-1 and TRBJ2-1; possibly TRBD1 for D (6 bases). The germline V gene encodes CDR1 SGHRS and CDR2 YFSETQ. V lost 2 bases and J 5 bases, leaving 8 bases between the germline ends. The CDR3 spans 13 residues. The CDR3 loop reads CASSLYRDNEQFF. Here the CDR3 DNA reads TGCGCCAGCAGCTTATACAGGGACAATGAGCAGTTCTTC.

This rearrangement joins TRBV30 to TRBJ2-1; 13 positions match TRBD2. With 3 bases clipped from V and 5 bases from J, the junction kept 4 bases outside the gene matches. The CDR3 has 15 amino acids. The germline V gene has CDR1 GTSNPN and CDR2 SVGIG (reference sequence). The CDR3 DNA is TGTGCCTGGAGCCCCGGACTAGCGGGGGACAATGAGCAGTTCTTC. It encodes CAWSPGLAGDNEQFF.

The chain has TRBV12-5 and TRBJ2-6, with 8 bases matching TRBD1. Germline V CDR1 and CDR2: LGHNT, FRNRAP. There are 17 residues in the CDR3. The V gene end was trimmed by 5 bases and the J gene end by 0 bases; junction bases not matched to a gene: 6. In DNA, the CDR3 is TGTGCTAGTGGTCGGGGACAGGCGATCTCTGGGGCCAACGTCCTGACTTTC. Protein: CASGRGQAISGANVLTF. The full variable domain, rest sourced from reference TRBV12-5 and TRBJ2-6, is DARVTQTPRHKVTEMGQEVTMRCQPILGHNTVFWYRQTMMQGLELLAYFRNRAPLDDSGMPKDRFSAEMPDATLATLKIQPSEPRDSAVYFCASGRGQAISGANVLTFGAGSRLTVL.

The chain recombines TRBV5-1 with TRBJ2-2; D not certain. V was cut by 9 bases and J by 2 bases, with 11 bases left in between. This CDR3 comprises 13 residues. Germline-derived CDR1 and CDR2 are SGHRS and YFSETQ. The DNA of the CDR3 is TGCGCCACCCAGAAACGAAACACCGGGGAGCTGTTTTTT. This gives the protein CATQKRNTGELFF.

The chain combines TRBV27 with TRBJ1-3; 9 nucleotides match TRBD1. Germline trimming cut 4 bases from V and 4 bases from J; bases unmatched to any gene: 5. This CDR3 is 15 amino acids long. Germline V gene data show CDR1 as MNHEY and CDR2 as SMNVEV (reference sequence). The CDR3 DNA reads as TGTGCCAGCAGTTCACAGGGGGCGGGAGGAAACACCATATATTTT. Its translation: CASSSQGAGGNTIYF.

The chain's CDR3 is CSARNQGTQYF. The CDR3 region has the DNA TGCAGTGCTAGGAACCAGGGTACCCAGTACTTC. The chain employs TRBV20-1 and TRBJ2-5, with a tentative D call TRBD1 (5 bases). The germline V and J ends were trimmed by 3 bases and 8 bases, with 10 bases remaining between them. The CDR3 has 11 residues. Germline V gene sequence: CDR1 DFQATT, CDR2 SNEGSKA (reference sequence).

The chain links TRBV6-5 to TRBJ2-1; 13 positions agree with TRBD2. Germline loops: CDR1 MNHEY, CDR2 SVGAGI. The V and J ends lost 7 bases and 9 bases, in that order; junction bases with no gene match: 9. The CDR3 contains 15 residues. In nucleotides, the CDR3 is TGTGCCAGCACCAAGACTAGCGGGAGGTTGGGTGAGCAGTTCTTC. This codes for CASTKTSGRLGEQFF.

The chain has TRBV27 and TRBJ2-7; TRBD1 is a possible D gene (6 bases). There are 13 residues in the CDR3. The germline V and J ends were trimmed by 2 bases and 3 bases, with 8 bases remaining between them. CDR1 and CDR2 (germline): MNHEY, SMNVEV (reference sequence). The CDR3 sequence: CASSLGRGYEQYF. The CDR3 nucleotides are TGTGCCAGCAGTTTAGGCAGGGGCTACGAGCAGTACTTC.

The genes are TRBV19 and TRBJ1-6, with unresolved D. Germline V lookup: CDR1 LNHDA, CDR2 SQIVND (reference sequence). V lost 5 bases and J lost 5, with 22 bases in between. The CDR3 runs 18 residues. CDR3 amino acids: CASSVSRLEARDNSPLHF. The CDR3 DNA sequence: TGTGCCAGTAGTGTATCGAGGCTCGAGGCACGGGATAATTCACCCCTCCACTTT.

The chain combines TRBV7-8 with TRBJ2-7, with 8 positions matching TRBD1. Unmatched junction bases numbered 11, after V lost 6 bases and J lost 1 base. The CDR3 consists of 16 residues. Per germline, CDR1 SGHVS and CDR2 FQNEAQ. The CDR3 DNA reads as TGTGCCAGCAGTTTCCTGACAGGGGAGAAATCCTACGAGCAGTACTTC. This encodes CASSFLTGEKSYEQYF. Variable domain in full (rest from reference TRBV7-8 and TRBJ2-7): GAGVSQSPRYKVAKRGQDVALRCDPISGHVSLFWYQQALGQGPEFLTYFQNEAQLDKSGLPSDRFFAERPEGSVSTLKIQRTQQEDSAVYLCASSFLTGEKSYEQYFGPGTRLTVT.

J is TRBJ2-1 and V is TRBV4-1; the D is unclear. Looked up from germline, CDR1 is MGHRA and CDR2 is YSYEKL. The CDR3 totals 15 residues. The ends were cut back, 4 bases at V and 4 bases at J, with 14 bases in the middle. The CDR3 DNA reads as TGCGCCAGCAGCCTCACCGATGAGTTATACAATGAGCAGTTCTTC. This encodes CASSLTDELYNEQFF.

The chain is built from TRBV15 and TRBJ1-2; 7 bases match TRBD1. V gave up 2 bases and J gave up 4 bases; unmatched junction bases: 10. The CDR3 runs to 16 residues. Germline V gene sequence: CDR1 LNHNV, CDR2 YYDKDF (reference sequence). The CDR3 here is CATSRQIQGRGYGYTF. DNA for the CDR3: TGTGCCACCAGCAGACAGATACAGGGGCGAGGCTATGGCTACACCTTC.

In this sample, this clone turned up once. The chain combines TRBV19 with TRBJ1-5, with TRBD1 as a possible D gene (6 bases). The germline V gene has CDR1 LNHDA and CDR2 SQIVND (reference sequence). The CDR3 totals 15 residues. V dropped 5 bases and J dropped 3 bases, with 14 bases sitting between them. This CDR3 is CASSLLAGANQPQHF. The CDR3, as DNA: TGTGCCAGTAGTCTCCTTGCGGGGGCCAATCAGCCCCAGCATTTT.

The J gene is TRBJ2-6, the V gene TRBV7-8; 11 bases are a match to TRBD2. The junction had 14 bases not matched to a gene; V was cut back by 6 bases and J by 4 bases. The CDR3 covers 19 residues. Per the germline V gene, CDR1 is SGHVS and CDR2 is FQNEAQ. The CDR3 DNA reads as TGTGCCAGCAGTCCTCTAATAGCGGGAGGGGGTTCCGGGGCCAACGTCCTGACTTTC. Amino acids: CASSPLIAGGGSGANVLTF.

The chain couples TRBV7-8 to TRBJ1-4; D not certain. CDR3 length equals 16 residues. The germline V and J ends were trimmed by 5 bases and 0 bases, with 13 bases remaining between them. Germline V gives CDR1 SGHVS, CDR2 FQNEAQ. CDR3 DNA: TGTGCCAGCAGCCCGAGACTGATTACAACTAATGAAAAACTGTTTTTT. This sequence encodes CASSPRLITTNEKLFF.

This CDR3 is CASSIGGESGANVLTF. As DNA, the CDR3 is TGTGCCAGTAGTATAGGGGGGGAGTCTGGGGCCAACGTCCTGACTTTC. The chain uses TRBV19 and TRBJ2-6; a possible D gene is TRBD2 (6 bases). V lost 1 base and J lost 1, with 8 bases in between. The CDR3 is 16 amino acids. Germline CDR1 LNHDA, CDR2 SQIVND (reference sequence).

V and J are TRBV7-9 and TRBJ1-2, with D possibly TRBD1 on 6 matching bases. Trimming took 1 base from V and 3 from J, leaving 21 bases between them. CDR3 length: 18 amino acids. Looked up from germline, CDR1 is SEHNR and CDR2 is FQNEAQ (reference sequence). CDR3 region: CASSLVPGGGGPDYGYTF. CDR3 DNA: TGTGCCAGCAGCTTAGTTCCGGGGGGTGGGGGCCCGGACTATGGCTACACCTTC. The full variable domain, its missing parts supplied by reference TRBV7-9 and TRBJ1-2, is DTGVSQNPRHKITKRGQNVTFRCDPISEHNRLYWYRQTLGQGPEFLTYFQNEAQLEKSRLLSDRFSAERPKGSFSTLEIQRTEQGDSAMYLCASSLVPGGGGPDYGYTFGSGTRLTVV.

This clone occurred once. The chain employs TRBV7-2 and TRBJ1-2; D might be TRBD1 (6 bases). Germline CDR1 SGHTA, CDR2 FQGNSA. The V and J ends lost 5 bases and 4 bases respectively, with 11 bases between them. This CDR3 contains 13 residues. The CDR3 DNA is TGTGCCAGCAGCCGACAGGCAATCTATGGCTACACCTTC. It translates to CASSRQAIYGYTF.

The chain employs TRBV28 and TRBJ1-2; TRBD1 agrees at 7 bases. V lost 2 bases, J lost 1 base, and 4 bases stayed unmatched. This CDR3 is 15 amino acids long. Germline V gene sequence: CDR1 MDHEN, CDR2 SYDVKM. CDR3 sequence reads: CASSLTGDLNYGYTF. In DNA form, the CDR3 reads TGTGCCAGCAGTTTAACAGGGGACCTTAACTATGGCTACACCTTC.